This T cell receptor beta chain was retrieved from a study of blood T cell repertoires in COVID-19. The CDR3 runs to 9 residues. The V gene's germline CDR1 is DFQATT and CDR2 SNEGSKA (reference sequence). Profiling relied on immunoSEQ multiplex PCR, and the TCRdb table lists in-frame clones only, not all of them. The sample records a few hundred thousand clones, roughly 90% being singletons. This sequence joins TRBV20-1 and TRBJ1-2; weak D call: TRBD1 (5 bases). The TCR sequence derives from a woman in her 30s who had recovered from COVID-19. What was sequenced was PBMCs or T cells enriched from blood (not recorded which). CDR3 sequence: CRRGSGYTF. The CDR3 nucleotides are TGCCGCCGGGGGTCAGGCTACACCTTC.